The entry below gives a single TCR beta chain sequence along with its context. Its antigen is not known. TCRdb re-called the 5' RACE reads and catalogs CDR3 proteins one per entry, DNA excluded. The sample's table shows about 380,000 distinct CDR3 sequences. The data were obtained in a study of monozygotic twins with inflammatory bowel disease. Study-level points and caveats: No discrimination was achieved between different T cell subtypes.

CDR1 is MGHRA and CDR2 is YSYEKL in the germline V gene. The CDR3 contains 15 residues. The sequence came from a human donor with ulcerative colitis or Crohn's disease, or a healthy co-twin of an affected twin (not recorded which). The rearrangement joins TRBV4-1 to TRBJ1-5; TCRdb indicates TRBD1, and absent DNA this call remains unverified. The specimen was blood. The CDR3 region is CASSQGPRDRKPQHF.